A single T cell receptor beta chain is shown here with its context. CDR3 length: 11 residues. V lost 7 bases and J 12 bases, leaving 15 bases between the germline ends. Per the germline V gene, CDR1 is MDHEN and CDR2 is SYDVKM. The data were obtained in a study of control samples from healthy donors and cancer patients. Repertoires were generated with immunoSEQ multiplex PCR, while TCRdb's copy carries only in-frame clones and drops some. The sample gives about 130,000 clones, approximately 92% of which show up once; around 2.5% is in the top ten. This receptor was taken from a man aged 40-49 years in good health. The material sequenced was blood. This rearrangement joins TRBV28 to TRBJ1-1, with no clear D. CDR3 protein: CASTQLKTPFF. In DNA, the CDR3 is TGTGCCAGCACCCAGTTGAAGACGCCTTTCTTT.